This is a list of T cell receptor beta chains from one sample in a study of shared T cell receptors in the human thymus. Libraries were prepared by immunoSEQ multiplex PCR; TCRdb keeps only in-frame clonotypes and omits some of them. The table lists about 610,000 clones, around nine tenths of them singletons. The same data also contributed to another study, on human thymus T cells.

What was sequenced was thymocytes. These receptors all come from a boy under three years old with a congenital heart defect. The CDR3 runs from the conserved cysteine through the conserved F or W. The order of the fields is V gene, J gene, D gene, clone size, CDR3 protein, CDR3 DNA. The D gene is left open where the match is weak. Clone size is not always given. Where it is, it says once, few, many or a class for expanded clones.

v_call: TRBV5-4; j_call: TRBJ2-1; d_call: TRBD2; clone_size: .; cdr3_aa: CASSPLAGGPLGSYNEQFF; cdr3_nt: TGTGCCAGCAGCCCACTAGCGGGAGGGCCTCTCGGCTCCTACAATGAGCAGTTCTTC
v_call: TRBV14; j_call: TRBJ2-1; d_call: .; clone_size: .; cdr3_aa: CASSPRSRFNPAHEQFF; cdr3_nt: TGTGCCAGCAGTCCGCGTAGTCGTTTCAACCCCGCCCATGAGCAGTTCTTC
v_call: TRBV7-9; j_call: TRBJ2-7; d_call: .; clone_size: .; cdr3_aa: CASSFPPGARYEQYF; cdr3_nt: TGTGCCAGCAGCTTCCCGCCAGGGGCTAGGTACGAGCAGTACTTC
v_call: TRBV15; j_call: TRBJ2-2; d_call: .; clone_size: once; cdr3_aa: CATSRDGGGREHPGELFF; cdr3_nt: TGTGCCACCAGCAGAGACGGGGGCGGGCGGGAGCATCCCGGGGAGCTGTTTTTT
v_call: TRBV19; j_call: TRBJ2-5; d_call: TRBD2; clone_size: .; cdr3_aa: CASSPRTSGGKTQYF; cdr3_nt: TGTGCCAGTAGTCCACGGACTAGCGGGGGAAAGACCCAGTACTTC
v_call: TRBV5-1; j_call: TRBJ2-1; d_call: TRBD1; clone_size: .; cdr3_aa: CASSLQLGQEDHNEQFF; cdr3_nt: TGCGCCAGCAGCCTCCAACTTGGACAGGAGGATCACAATGAGCAGTTCTTC
v_call: TRBV4-3; j_call: TRBJ1-2; d_call: TRBD1; clone_size: once; cdr3_aa: CASSPETGRYGYTF; cdr3_nt: TGCGCCAGCAGCCCCGAGACAGGGAGGTATGGCTACACCTTC
v_call: TRBV18; j_call: TRBJ2-3; d_call: .; clone_size: .; cdr3_aa: CASSLAEGQISTDTQYF; cdr3_nt: TGTGCCAGCTCACTCGCGGAAGGACAGATAAGCACAGATACGCAGTATTTT
v_call: TRBV13; j_call: TRBJ2-7; d_call: TRBD2; clone_size: .; cdr3_aa: CASSRLAVSYEQYF; cdr3_nt: TGTGCCAGCAGCCGCCTAGCGGTCTCCTACGAGCAGTACTTC
v_call: TRBV5-4; j_call: TRBJ2-2; d_call: TRBD2; clone_size: .; cdr3_aa: CASSLKGLGLAGTGELFF; cdr3_nt: TGTGCCAGCAGCTTAAAGGGTCTCGGGCTAGCGGGCACCGGGGAGCTGTTTTTT
v_call: TRBV7-9; j_call: TRBJ2-5; d_call: TRBD1; clone_size: .; cdr3_aa: CASSPTGGETQYF; cdr3_nt: TGTGCCAGCAGCCCTACAGGGGGAGAGACCCAGTACTTC
v_call: TRBV2; j_call: TRBJ2-3; d_call: TRBD2; clone_size: few; cdr3_aa: CASTPRLAGGETDTQYF; cdr3_nt: TGTGCCAGCACCCCGAGACTAGCGGGAGGAGAAACAGATACGCAGTATTTT
v_call: TRBV10-1; j_call: TRBJ2-3; d_call: TRBD2; clone_size: once; cdr3_aa: CASIRREGGARVADTQYF; cdr3_nt: TGCGCCAGCATCCGGAGAGAGGGAGGGGCCAGGGTCGCAGATACGCAGTATTTT
v_call: TRBV2; j_call: TRBJ1-1; d_call: .; clone_size: .; cdr3_aa: CASRKGAPTEAFF; cdr3_nt: TGTGCCAGCAGGAAAGGGGCCCCCACTGAAGCTTTCTTT
v_call: TRBV12-5; j_call: TRBJ2-7; d_call: .; clone_size: .; cdr3_aa: CVRGREYEQYF; cdr3_nt: TGTGTCCGCGGCAGGGAATACGAGCAGTACTTC
v_call: TRBV4-2; j_call: TRBJ2-3; d_call: TRBD2; clone_size: .; cdr3_aa: CASSQTAREGQSTDTQYF; cdr3_nt: TGTGCCAGCAGCCAAACGGCGCGGGAGGGACAAAGCACAGATACGCAGTATTTT
v_call: TRBV4-3; j_call: TRBJ2-2; d_call: TRBD2; clone_size: .; cdr3_aa: CASSRRGLAAATYAGELFF; cdr3_nt: TGCGCCAGCAGCCGACGGGGACTAGCGGCCGCTACGTACGCCGGGGAGCTGTTTTTT